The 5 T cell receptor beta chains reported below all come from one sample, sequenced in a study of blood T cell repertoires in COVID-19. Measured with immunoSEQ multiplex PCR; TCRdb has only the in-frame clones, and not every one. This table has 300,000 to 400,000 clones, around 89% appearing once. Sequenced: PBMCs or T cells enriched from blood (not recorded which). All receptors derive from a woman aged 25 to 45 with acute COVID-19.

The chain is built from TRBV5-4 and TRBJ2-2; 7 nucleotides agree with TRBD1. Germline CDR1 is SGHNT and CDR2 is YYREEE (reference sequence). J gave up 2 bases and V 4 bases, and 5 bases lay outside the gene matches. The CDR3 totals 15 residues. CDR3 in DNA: TGTGCCAGCAGCCTACGGACAGGAAACACCGGGGAGCTGTTTTTT. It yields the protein CASSLRTGNTGELFF.

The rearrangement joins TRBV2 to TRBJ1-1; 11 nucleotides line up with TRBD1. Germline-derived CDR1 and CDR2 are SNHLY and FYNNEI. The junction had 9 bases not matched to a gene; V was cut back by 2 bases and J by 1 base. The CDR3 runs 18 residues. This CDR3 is CASSEFPWTGGSNTEAFF. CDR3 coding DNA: TGTGCCAGCAGTGAATTCCCTTGGACAGGGGGCTCGAACACTGAAGCTTTCTTT.

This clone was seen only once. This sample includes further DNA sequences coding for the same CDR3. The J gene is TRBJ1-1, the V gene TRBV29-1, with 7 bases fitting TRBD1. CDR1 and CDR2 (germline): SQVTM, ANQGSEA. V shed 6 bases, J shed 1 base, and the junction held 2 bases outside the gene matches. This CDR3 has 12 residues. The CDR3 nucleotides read TGCAGCGTGCGACAGGGGAACACTGAAGCTTTCTTT. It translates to CSVRQGNTEAFF.

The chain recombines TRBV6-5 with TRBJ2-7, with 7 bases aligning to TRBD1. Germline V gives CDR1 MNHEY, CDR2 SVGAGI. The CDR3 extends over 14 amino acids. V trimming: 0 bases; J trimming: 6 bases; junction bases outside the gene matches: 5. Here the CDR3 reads CASSYSSTGREQYF. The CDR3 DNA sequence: TGTGCCAGCAGTTACTCATCGACAGGGCGCGAGCAGTACTTC.

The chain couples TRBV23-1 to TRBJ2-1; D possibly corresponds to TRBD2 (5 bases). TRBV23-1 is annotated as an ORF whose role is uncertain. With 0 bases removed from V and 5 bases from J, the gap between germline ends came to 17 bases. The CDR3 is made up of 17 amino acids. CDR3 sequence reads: CASSQSVADSSNNEQFF. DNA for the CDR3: TGCGCCAGCAGTCAATCGGTTGCGGACTCGTCTAACAATGAGCAGTTCTTC.